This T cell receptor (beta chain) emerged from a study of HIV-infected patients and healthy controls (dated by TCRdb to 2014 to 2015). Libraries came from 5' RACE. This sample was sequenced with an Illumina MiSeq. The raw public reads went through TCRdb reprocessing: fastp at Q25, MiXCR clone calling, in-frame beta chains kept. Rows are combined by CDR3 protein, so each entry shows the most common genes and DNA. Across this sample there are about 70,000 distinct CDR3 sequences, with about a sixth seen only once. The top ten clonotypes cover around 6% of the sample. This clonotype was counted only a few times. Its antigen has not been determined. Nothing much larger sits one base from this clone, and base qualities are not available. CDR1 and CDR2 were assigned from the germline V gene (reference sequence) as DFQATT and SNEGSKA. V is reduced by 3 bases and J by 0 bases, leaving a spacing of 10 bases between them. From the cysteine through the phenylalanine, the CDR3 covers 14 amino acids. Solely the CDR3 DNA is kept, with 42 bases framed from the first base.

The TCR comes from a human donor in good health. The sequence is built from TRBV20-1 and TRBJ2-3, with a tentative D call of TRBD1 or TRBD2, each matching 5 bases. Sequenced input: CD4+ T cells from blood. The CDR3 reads CSASWGTSTDTQYF. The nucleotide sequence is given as TGCAGTGCTAGTTGGGGGACCAGCACAGATACGCAGTATTTT.